Listed here are 14 T cell receptor beta chains from one sample, sequenced in a study of T cells in women clearing cervical HPV infection. Method: immunoSEQ multiplex PCR; TCRdb's copy keeps in-frame clones and lacks some. The record lists about 16,000 clones, of which the ten most abundant hold 7.2%. Sequencing was carried out using blood buffy coat. The receptors come from a woman between 18 and 75 years old with a cervical HPV16 infection that either progressed to CIN3+ or cleared (not recorded which).

As concerns this clone: The read is 3 residues too short to cover the CDR3 end, so that end is filled in from the germline J gene. The V gene is TRBV6-4, the J gene TRBJ2-3, with 7 positions matching TRBD2. Germline-derived CDR1 and CDR2 are MRHNA and SNTAGT. The CDR3 totals 13 residues. J was trimmed by 2 bases and V by 8 bases; bases with no gene match: 4. The part of the CDR3 DNA that was read is TGTGCCAGCGGAGCGGGGCACACAGATACG. Translating it yields CASGAGHTDT. The whole CDR3 is CASGAGHTDTQYF.

As concerns this clone: From the germline J gene comes the end of the CDR3, since the read stops 3 residues before it. The rearrangement joins TRBV28 to TRBJ1-6; TRBD1 might be the D (6 bases). Trimming removed 5 bases at V and 10 bases at J, with 15 bases between. The CDR3 has 14 amino acids. CDR1 is MDHEN, CDR2 SYDVKM, per germline. The sequenced CDR3 bases are TGTGCCAGCAGTGGGGGGGGGCCCCGATCACCC. It specifies CASSGGGPRSP. The full CDR3 is CASSGGGPRSPLHF.

Notes on this clone: The read halts 3 residues ahead of the CDR3 end, with the missing end drawn from the germline J gene. The chain combines TRBV5-4 with TRBJ2-7, with D hard to call. The V gene lost 4 bases and the J gene lost 0 bases, with 8 bases spanning the gap. This CDR3 region has 13 residues. Germline V lookup: CDR1 SGHNT, CDR2 YYREEE (reference sequence). The sequenced part of the CDR3 DNA is TGTGCCAGCAGCCCGGTGCCCTCCTACGAG. It specifies CASSPVPSYE. The CDR3 as a whole reads CASSPVPSYEQYF.

In the case of this clone: The CDR3 is cut off 3 residues early in the read; its end comes from the germline J gene. J is TRBJ1-3 and V is TRBV5-1, with 7 bases that match TRBD1. V shed 0 bases and J 0 bases; nucleotides not matched to a gene: 6. CDR3 length equals 17 residues. The germline V gene has CDR1 SGHRS and CDR2 YFSETQ. CDR3 sequence: CASSLEGGEASGNTIYF. CDR3 DNA, as far as it was read: TGCGCCAGCAGCTTGGAAGGGGGCGAAGCCTCTGGAAACACC.

Comments on this clone: Coverage ceases 3 residues before the CDR3 finishes, and the germline J gene fills in the end. This sequence joins TRBV6-1 and TRBJ1-5; D is undetermined. Trimming stripped 2 bases from V and 0 bases from J, with 11 bases between. The germline V gene encodes CDR1 MNHNS and CDR2 SASEGT. The CDR3 has 16 amino acids. The sequenced CDR3 bases are TGTGCCAGCAGTGAATATTCCAGGAATAGCAATCAGCCC. Residues: CASSEYSRNSNQP. The CDR3 in its entirety is CASSEYSRNSNQPQHF.

To note about this clone: The read ends 3 residues early relative to the CDR3; the germline J gene fills the gap. The chain combines TRBV29-1 with TRBJ2-7; 7 bases align to TRBD2. Trimming removed 3 bases from V and 2 bases from J; junction bases left unmatched: 4. The CDR3 consists of 13 residues. Germline loops: CDR1 SQVTM, CDR2 ANQGSEA. This CDR3 reads CSVDASGAYEQYF. The sequenced CDR3 bases are TGCAGCGTTGATGCCAGCGGGGCCTACGAG.

Remarks on this clone: The read halts 3 residues ahead of the CDR3 end, with the missing end drawn from the germline J gene. The chain has TRBV7-2 and TRBJ1-2; D is uncertain. The germline V gene has CDR1 SGHTA and CDR2 FQGNSA. This CDR3 is 11 amino acids long. V shed 4 bases and J shed 5 bases, with 5 bases lying between them. The CDR3 region is CASSSLYGYTF. The CDR3 DNA, read in part, is TGTGCCAGCAGCTCCCTTTATGGC.

As to this clone: The CDR3 goes on 3 residues after the read ends, and that part is filled in from the germline J gene. This chain links TRBV9 with TRBJ2-3; 7 bases are a match to TRBD1. V shed 4 bases, J shed 1 base, and the junction held 6 bases outside the gene matches. The germline V gene has CDR1 SGDLS and CDR2 YYNGEE. The CDR3 is made up of 15 amino acids. CDR3 in amino acids: CASSLRGTGTDTQYF. The covered CDR3 bases are TGTGCCAGCAGCCTACGAGGGACAGGCACAGATACG. Full variable domain (rest looked up from reference TRBV9 and TRBJ2-3): DSGVTQTPKHLITATGQRVTLRCSPRSGDLSVYWYQQSLDQGLQFLIQYYNGEERAKGNILERFSAQQFPDLHSELNLSSLELGDSALYFCASSLRGTGTDTQYFGPGTRLTVL.

In regard to this clone: Sequencing ends 3 residues short of the CDR3 end; the germline J gene provides the rest. The J gene is TRBJ2-5, the V gene TRBV7-8; 9 nucleotides agree with TRBD2. The CDR3 runs 13 residues. The germline gives CDR1 SGHVS, CDR2 FQNEAQ. V lost 6 bases, J lost 5 bases, and 4 bases stayed unmatched. Incomplete CDR3 DNA: TGTGCCAGCAGAGGCGGGGGGGTGGAGACC. This encodes CASRGGGVET. In full, the CDR3 reads CASRGGGVETQYF.

Remarks on this clone: Read sequence stops 3 residues before the CDR3 end, and the germline J gene provides the missing end. V gene TRBV7-9 combines with J gene TRBJ1-6, with TRBD1 matching over 9 bases. Germline CDR1 is SEHNR and CDR2 is FQNEAQ (reference sequence). The CDR3 is 15 residues long. J lost 7 bases, V lost 4 bases, and 5 bases had no gene match. CDR3 bases read: TGTGCCAGCAGCTCCGGACAGGGGAAGAATTCACCC. Residues: CASSSGQGKNSP. The whole CDR3 is CASSSGQGKNSPLHF.

Turning to this clone: The observed sequence ends 3 residues before the CDR3 terminus, with the missing tail filled in from the germline J gene. The rearrangement links TRBV20-1 to TRBJ2-1; the D gene is possibly TRBD1 (7 bases). This CDR3 spans 14 amino acids. The V end was cut by 6 bases, the J end by 7 bases, with 19 bases between. The germline V gene has CDR1 DFQATT and CDR2 SNEGSKA (reference sequence). CDR3 sequence: CSARGRTGGNEQFF. Incomplete CDR3 DNA: TGCAGTGCACGAGGGAGGACAGGAGGGAATGAG.

CDR3 amino acids: CASTSSSNTGELFF. Partial CDR3 DNA: TGTGCCAGCACCTCTAGTTCCAACACCGGGGAG. The chain recombines TRBV6-2 or TRBV6-3 with TRBJ2-2; D gene ambiguous. With the read ending 3 residues before the CDR3 end, the germline J gene is used to fill in that end. V lost 7 bases to trimming and J lost 2 bases, with 11 bases between them. This CDR3 is 14 amino acids long. The germline V gene has CDR1 MNHEY and CDR2 SVGEGT.

About this clone: The CDR3 is cut off 3 residues early in the read; its end comes from the germline J gene. The chain links TRBV2 to TRBJ2-5; 7 bases line up with TRBD1. CDR3 length equals 13 residues. The V gene's germline CDR1 is SNHLY and CDR2 FYNNEI. With V trimmed by 5 bases and J by 4 bases, 4 bases remained unmatched. The covered CDR3 bases are TGTGCCAGCAGTTCCTACAGGGGAGAGACC. The encoded protein is CASSSYRGET. The CDR3 reads in full as CASSSYRGETQYF.

Concerning this clone: The CDR3 end is not reached by the read, which stops 3 residues before it; the germline J gene fills it in. J is TRBJ2-2 and V is TRBV2; 8 positions match TRBD2. Per the germline V gene, CDR1 is SNHLY and CDR2 is FYNNEI. The trim removed 8 bases at V and 7 bases at J, leaving 9 bases unmatched. CDR3 length: 14 residues. CDR3 DNA (partial): TGTGCCAGCGACGGGGGGGGGAGGAACGGGGAG. This sequence encodes CASDGGGRNGE. The CDR3 reads in full as CASDGGGRNGELFF.